Listed here are 30 T cell receptor beta chains from one sample, sequenced in a study of OX40 agonist ivuxolimab in advanced cancers. Library prep was done by the immunoSEQ multiplex PCR assay. In its TCRdb copy, this immuneACCESS table keeps in-frame sequences only and misses some clones. Where compared with another copy, unresolved V genes explain less than half of these, and the others have no known cause. This sample comprises more than 50,000 clones, roughly 85% of them detected only once. Roughly 3.9% of the sample comes from the top ten. Sequencing used CD4+ or CD8+ T cells sorted from blood, obtained in a trial of the OX40 agonist ivuxolimab. These receptors all stem from an adult with an advanced solid tumor such as melanoma, head and neck, liver or kidney cancer.

The V call is TRBV6-5, the J call TRBJ2-1, with 7 bases fitting TRBD2. The germline gives CDR1 MNHEY, CDR2 SVGAGI. V dropped 9 bases and J dropped 5; count of bases not matched to a gene: 13. The CDR3 consists of 15 residues. In DNA form, the CDR3 reads TGTGCCAGTACGACTTGGCGGGAGAGTCACAATGAGCAGTTCTTC. Amino acid sequence: CASTTWRESHNEQFF.

This chain connects TRBV7-2 to TRBJ2-7, with D tentatively TRBD1 (5 bases). Trimming cost V 7 bases and J 4 bases, with 17 bases left between them. The CDR3 is 14 residues long. Germline CDR1 is SGHTA and CDR2 is FQGNSA. The CDR3 DNA reads as TGTGCCAGCACCCACGTGGGGCTAGGGTACGAGCAGTACTTC. Translated, it gives CASTHVGLGYEQYF.

The chain links TRBV7-8 to TRBJ1-1, with TRBD1 matching over 9 bases. The germline V gene has CDR1 SGHVS and CDR2 FQNEAQ. With 5 bases clipped from V and 10 bases from J, the junction kept 14 bases outside the gene matches. The CDR3 sequence is 15 residues long. Here the CDR3 DNA reads TGTGCCAGCAGCGTACTACAGGGGGCGCGGGGTTCAGCTTTCTTT. Its translation is CASSVLQGARGSAFF.

The chain carries TRBV10-3 and TRBJ1-5, with TRBD1 identical over 10 bases. Germline V gene sequence: CDR1 ENHRY, CDR2 SYGVKD. The CDR3 consists of 15 residues. Unmatched junction bases numbered 2, after V lost 4 bases and J lost 2 bases. This CDR3 reads CAISGQGAGNQPQHF. The CDR3 nucleotides read TGTGCCATCAGTGGACAGGGGGCTGGCAATCAGCCCCAGCATTTT.

The chain uses TRBV14 and TRBJ2-1, with 12 bases lining up with TRBD2. The CDR3 contains 15 residues. Germline CDR1 is SGHDN and CDR2 is FVKESK. Germline trimming cut 3 bases from V and 6 bases from J; bases unmatched to any gene: 3. In nucleotides, the CDR3 is TGTGCCAGCAGCCACCCTAGCGGGGGGGCCAATGAGCAGTTCTTC. As protein: CASSHPSGGANEQFF.

The chain has TRBV5-6 and TRBJ2-2, with D tentatively TRBD1 (5 bases). The CDR3 contains 14 residues. Between the trimmed V and J ends, which lost 0 bases and 7 bases, there was a span of 10 bases. Germline loops: CDR1 SGHDT, CDR2 YYEEEE. Here the CDR3 reads CASSLEGFGGELFF. Written as DNA, the CDR3 is TGTGCCAGCAGCTTGGAGGGGTTTGGCGGGGAGCTGTTTTTT.

V gene TRBV28 combines with J gene TRBJ2-1; possible D gene TRBD1, 5 bases. Germline CDR1 and CDR2: MDHEN and SYDVKM. This CDR3 spans 15 amino acids. V lost 3 bases, J lost 6 bases, and 15 bases lay in between. CDR3 sequence: CASSFRLTQGNEQFF. CDR3 DNA: TGTGCCAGCAGTTTCCGGCTTACCCAGGGCAATGAGCAGTTCTTC.

V and J are TRBV27 and TRBJ2-3, with D maybe TRBD2 (6 bases). V was trimmed by 5 bases and J by 3 bases, leaving 15 bases between them. Germline-derived CDR1 and CDR2 are MNHEY and SMNVEV (reference sequence). The CDR3 runs 15 residues. CDR3 loop: CASSRYGTSTDTQYF. Written as DNA, the CDR3 is TGTGCCAGCAGTAGATATGGGACTTCTACAGATACGCAGTATTTT.

This clone was seen once. The chain is built from TRBV6-5 and TRBJ1-2, with 7 bases lining up with TRBD1. The length of the CDR3 is 12 residues. Germline V CDR1 and CDR2: MNHEY, SVGAGI. Losses at the gene ends were 6 bases for V and 7 bases for J; bases not matched to a gene: 5. As DNA, the CDR3 is TGTGCCAGCAGGGACAGGTTTTTTGGCTACACCTTC. Translating it yields CASRDRFFGYTF.

V is TRBV11-3 and J is TRBJ2-3; possibly TRBD1 or TRBD2 for D (5 bases each). Germline values: CDR1 SGHNT, CDR2 YENEEA. Trimming shortened V by 1 base and J by 8 bases, and 7 bases separated the two germline ends. The CDR3 loop spans 12 amino acids. This CDR3 is CASSLGGVTQYF. The CDR3 DNA sequence: TGTGCCAGCAGCTTAGGAGGGGTTACGCAGTATTTT. The full variable domain, with the rest looked up from reference TRBV11-3 and TRBJ2-3, is EAGVVQSPRYKIIEKKQPVAFWCNPISGHNTLYWYLQNLGQGPELLIRYENEEAVDDSQLPKDRFSAERLKGVDSTLKIQPAELGDSAVYLCASSLGGVTQYFGPGTRLTVL.

This chain links TRBV15 with TRBJ2-3; 11 bases align to TRBD1. The J segment lost 2 bases and the V segment lost 4 bases, leaving 2 bases of the junction unmatched. The V gene's germline CDR1 is LNHNV and CDR2 YYDKDF (reference sequence). The CDR3 covers 15 residues. CDR3 DNA: TGTGCCACCAGCAAGGGACAGGGGGACACAGATACGCAGTATTTT. This codes for CATSKGQGDTDTQYF.

Concerning this clone: Different DNA sequences within this sample yield the same CDR3. This chain connects TRBV9 to TRBJ2-3; D gene uncertain. Germline-derived CDR1 and CDR2 are SGDLS and YYNGEE. The CDR3 runs 12 residues. V lost 2 bases, J lost 1 base, and 2 bases lay in between. CDR3 sequence (DNA): TGTGCCAGCAGCGTTGGCACAGATACGCAGTATTTT. Its protein is CASSVGTDTQYF.

This chain uses TRBV6-5 with TRBJ1-1; D is possibly TRBD1 (5 bases). Germline CDR1 is MNHEY and CDR2 is SVGAGI. V was pared by 8 bases and J by 11 bases, with 12 bases between. This CDR3 spans 10 amino acids. The CDR3 nucleotides are TGTGCCAGCTCAGGGACGAAGGCTTTCTTT. Its protein is CASSGTKAFF.

The chain links TRBV5-6 to TRBJ2-1, with D tentatively TRBD2 (5 bases). In germline, CDR1 is SGHDT, CDR2 YYEEEE. V was clipped by 1 base and J by 0 bases, with 17 bases between them. This CDR3 has 18 residues. CDR3 sequence (DNA): TGTGCCAGCAGCTTGCAGGTTGGCGGGCCTTCCTCCTACAATGAGCAGTTCTTC. Amino acid sequence: CASSLQVGGPSSYNEQFF. Variable domain in full (rest from reference TRBV5-6 and TRBJ2-1): DAGVTQSPTHLIKTRGQQVTLRCSPKSGHDTVSWYQQALGQGPQFIFQYYEEEERQRGNFPDRFSGHQFPNYSSELNVNALLLGDSALYLCASSLQVGGPSSYNEQFFGPGTRLTVL.

This clone was observed a few times. The chain couples TRBV7-9 to TRBJ1-2, with 8 nucleotides matching TRBD1. This CDR3 spans 16 amino acids. CDR1 is SEHNR, CDR2 FQNEAQ, per germline (reference sequence). Trimming at V came to 4 bases and at J to 4 bases, leaving 11 bases not matched to a gene. The DNA of the CDR3 is TGTGCCAGCAGCTCGAACCTTAGACAGGGGACCTATGGCTACACCTTC. As protein: CASSSNLRQGTYGYTF. The variable domain in full, with the rest retrieved from reference TRBV7-9 and TRBJ1-2, is DTGVSQNPRHKITKRGQNVTFRCDPISEHNRLYWYRQTLGQGPEFLTYFQNEAQLEKSRLLSDRFSAERPKGSFSTLEIQRTEQGDSAMYLCASSSNLRQGTYGYTFGSGTRLTVV.

The chain couples TRBV11-2 to TRBJ1-6, with 7 bases lining up with TRBD1. CDR1 is SGHAT and CDR2 is FQNNGV in the germline V gene. This CDR3 is built from 15 residues. V lost 4 bases and J lost 5; bases outside the gene matches: 5. CDR3 loop: CASSSRTGNNSPLHF. The CDR3, as DNA: TGTGCCAGCAGCTCCCGGACAGGAAATAATTCACCCCTCCACTTT.

The rearrangement joins TRBV4-2 to TRBJ2-7; 7 nucleotides align to TRBD2. J was trimmed by 4 bases and V by 0 bases; bases with no gene match: 6. This CDR3 is built from 15 residues. Germline V lookup: CDR1 LGHNA, CDR2 YNFKEQ. The CDR3 bases are TGTGCCAGCAGCCAAGATATTGGGGGGGGTTACGAGCAGTACTTC. Encoded protein: CASSQDIGGGYEQYF.

The V call is TRBV7-2, the J call TRBJ2-1; the match to TRBD1 covers 8 bases. CDR1 and CDR2 (germline): SGHTA, FQGNSA. The V and J ends lost 8 bases and 5 bases, in that order; junction bases with no gene match: 8. The CDR3 runs to 14 residues. The CDR3 sequence is CASWTGLMNNEQFF. The DNA for the CDR3 is TGTGCCAGCTGGACAGGGCTAATGAACAATGAGCAGTTCTTC.

In this sample, this clone turned up a few times. V and J are TRBV14 and TRBJ1-2, with D possibly being TRBD1 (5 bases). V lost 6 bases, J lost 3 bases, and 11 bases lay in between. The germline gives CDR1 SGHDN, CDR2 FVKESK. The CDR3 contains 13 residues. The CDR3 DNA reads as TGTGCCAGCAGTCGACAGCCCTACTATGGCTACACCTTC. Translation: CASSRQPYYGYTF.

The chain combines TRBV10-1 with TRBJ2-3, with a tentative D call TRBD2 (5 bases). Germline V gene sequence: CDR1 WNHNN, CDR2 SYGVQD (reference sequence). The V end lost 4 bases, the J end lost 4 bases, and 12 bases lay between the germline ends. This CDR3 contains 14 residues. This chain's CDR3 is CASSGAGGSDTQYF. In nucleotides, the CDR3 is TGCGCCAGCAGTGGGGCGGGTGGATCAGATACGCAGTATTTT.

The chain has TRBV7-6 and TRBJ1-2; perhaps TRBD1 as D (5 bases). This CDR3 has 16 residues. Germline assignment: CDR1 SGHVS and CDR2 FNYEAQ. Trimming shortened V by 2 bases and J by 1 base, and 14 bases separated the two germline ends. The CDR3 protein is CASSLLAAGHNYGYTF. The CDR3 coding sequence is TGTGCCAGCAGCTTATTGGCGGCAGGGCATAACTATGGCTACACCTTC.

This chain uses TRBV21-1 with TRBJ2-2; TRBD1, the D gene given by the table, was not confirmed from the DNA. TRBV21-1 is marked as a pseudogene. This CDR3 is built from 12 residues. Written as DNA, the CDR3 is TGTGCCAGCACCCATAACACCGGGGAGCTGTTTTTT. As protein: CASTHNTGELFF.

This clone was seen just once. CDR3 amino acids: CASSLDLAGGPKQFF. The DNA of the CDR3 is TGTGCCAGCAGCTTAGATTTAGCGGGAGGGCCAAAGCAGTTCTTC. The chain employs TRBV7-2 and TRBJ2-1; 11 positions match TRBD2. CDR1 is SGHTA and CDR2 is FQGNSA in the germline V gene. Losses at the gene ends were 1 base for V and 11 bases for J; bases not matched to a gene: 7. CDR3 length: 15 residues.

The rearrangement uses TRBV2 and TRBJ2-4, with a tentative D call TRBD1 (6 bases). With 2 bases removed from V and 6 bases from J, the gap between germline ends came to 11 bases. The CDR3 has 14 amino acids. Germline CDR1 reads SNHLY; CDR2 reads FYNNEI. The CDR3 sequence: CASSERTELNIQYF. CDR3 nucleotides: TGTGCCAGCAGTGAAAGGACAGAACTAAACATTCAGTACTTC.

The chain has TRBV9 and TRBJ2-1; 11 nucleotides align to TRBD2. CDR1 and CDR2 (germline): SGDLS, YYNGEE. This CDR3 region has 16 residues. Germline trimming cut 2 bases from V and 3 bases from J; bases unmatched to any gene: 4. CDR3: CASSVTGLAVYNEQFF. CDR3 DNA: TGTGCCAGCAGCGTTACGGGACTAGCGGTCTACAATGAGCAGTTCTTC.

The V gene is TRBV5-4, the J gene TRBJ2-5, with D perhaps matching TRBD2 (5 bases). Germline V gene lookup returns CDR1 SGHNT and CDR2 YYREEE (reference sequence). This CDR3 comprises 13 residues. With 0 bases removed from V and 5 bases from J, the gap between germline ends came to 8 bases. The CDR3 reads CASSLELVETQYF. CDR3 nucleotide sequence: TGTGCCAGCAGCTTGGAACTAGTGGAGACCCAGTACTTC.

The chain couples TRBV15 to TRBJ1-5, with unresolved D. CDR3 length: 15 amino acids. Between the trimmed V and J ends, which lost 0 bases and 7 bases, there was a span of 13 bases. Per germline, CDR1 LNHNV and CDR2 YYDKDF (reference sequence). DNA for the CDR3: TGTGCCACCAGCAGAGATGGGGTATACGACCAGCCCCAGCATTTT. The encoded protein is CATSRDGVYDQPQHF.

This clone was seen only once. The genes are TRBV19 and TRBJ1-5; TRBD1 is a possible D gene (6 bases). The CDR3 spans 14 residues. Trimming stripped 3 bases from V and 11 bases from J, with 17 bases between. The germline gives CDR1 LNHDA, CDR2 SQIVND (reference sequence). In nucleotides, the CDR3 is TGTGCCAGTAGTATTCAACCTCAGGGGAAATCCCAGCATTTT. Amino acid sequence: CASSIQPQGKSQHF.

The chain carries TRBV19 and TRBJ1-1, with 10 bases lining up with TRBD1. This CDR3 contains 15 residues. Trimming at V came to 5 bases and at J to 3 bases, leaving 6 bases not matched to a gene. The V gene's germline CDR1 is LNHDA and CDR2 SQIVND (reference sequence). The CDR3 protein is CASSWGQGQDTEAFF. CDR3 DNA sequence: TGTGCCAGTAGTTGGGGACAGGGGCAGGACACTGAAGCTTTCTTT. Full variable domain (remainder filled in from reference TRBV19 and TRBJ1-1): DGGITQSPKYLFRKEGQNVTLSCEQNLNHDAMYWYRQDPGQGLRLIYYSQIVNDFQKGDIAEGYSVSREKKESFPLTVTSAQKNPTAFYLCASSWGQGQDTEAFFGQGTRLTVV.

The CDR3 here is CASSYEGKGYEQYF. CDR3 sequence (DNA): TGTGCCAGCAGTTACGAAGGGAAAGGATACGAGCAGTACTTC. The chain uses TRBV6-5 and TRBJ2-7; no clear D. Germline V CDR1 and CDR2: MNHEY, SVGAGI. CDR3 length: 14 amino acids. The germline V and J ends were trimmed by 2 bases and 4 bases, with 12 bases remaining between them.